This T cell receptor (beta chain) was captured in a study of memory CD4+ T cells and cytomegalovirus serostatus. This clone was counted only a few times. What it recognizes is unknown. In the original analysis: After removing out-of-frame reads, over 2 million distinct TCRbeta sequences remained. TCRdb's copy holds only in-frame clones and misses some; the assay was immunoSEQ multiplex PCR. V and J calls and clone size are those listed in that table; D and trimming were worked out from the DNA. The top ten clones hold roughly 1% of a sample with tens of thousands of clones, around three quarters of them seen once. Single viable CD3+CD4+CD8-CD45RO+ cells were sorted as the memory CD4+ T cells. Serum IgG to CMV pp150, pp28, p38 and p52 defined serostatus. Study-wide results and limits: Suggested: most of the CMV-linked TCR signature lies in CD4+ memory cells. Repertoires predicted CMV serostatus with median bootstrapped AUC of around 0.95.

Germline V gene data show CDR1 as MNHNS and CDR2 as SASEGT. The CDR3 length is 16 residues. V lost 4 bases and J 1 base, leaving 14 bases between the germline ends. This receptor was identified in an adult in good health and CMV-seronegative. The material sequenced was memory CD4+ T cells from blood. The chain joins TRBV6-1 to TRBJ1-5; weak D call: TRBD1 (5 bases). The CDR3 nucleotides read TGTGCCAGCAGTGTTTCGGGGCTCCCCAGCAATCAGCCCCAGCATTTT. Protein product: CASSVSGLPSNQPQHF.